This T cell receptor beta chain emerged from a study of cytomegalovirus exposure and HLA in healthy donors. In germline, CDR1 is SGHVS, CDR2 FQNEAQ. The CDR3 runs to 14 residues. J was trimmed by 4 bases and V by 3 bases; bases with no gene match: 5. Primers for the PCR totalled 60 Vbeta and 13 Jbeta. Using immunoSEQ multiplex PCR, the repertoire was profiled, and TCRdb retains in-frame clones only, with some absent. Among over 150,000 clones listed, around 84% were seen once. The TCR sequence derives from a girl aged 2-15 years in good health and CMV-seropositive. Sequences were obtained from PBMCs. This chain joins TRBV7-8 and TRBJ1-1, with TRBD1 matching over 7 bases. The CDR3 loop is CASSFLTGITEAFF. For the CDR3, the DNA is TGTGCCAGCAGCTTTCTGACAGGGATCACTGAAGCTTTCTTT.